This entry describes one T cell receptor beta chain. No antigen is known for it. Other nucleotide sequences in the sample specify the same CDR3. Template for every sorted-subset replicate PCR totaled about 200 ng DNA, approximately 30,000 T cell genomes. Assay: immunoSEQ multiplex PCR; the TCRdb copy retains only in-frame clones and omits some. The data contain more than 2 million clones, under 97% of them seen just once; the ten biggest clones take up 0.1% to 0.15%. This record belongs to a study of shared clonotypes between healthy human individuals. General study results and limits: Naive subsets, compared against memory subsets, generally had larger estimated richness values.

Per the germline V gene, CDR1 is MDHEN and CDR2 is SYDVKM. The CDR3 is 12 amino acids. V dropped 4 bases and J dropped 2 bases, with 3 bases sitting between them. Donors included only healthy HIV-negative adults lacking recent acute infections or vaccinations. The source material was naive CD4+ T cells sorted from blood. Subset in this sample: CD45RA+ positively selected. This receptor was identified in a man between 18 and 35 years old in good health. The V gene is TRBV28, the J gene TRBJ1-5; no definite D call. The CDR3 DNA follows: TGTGCCAGCAGTTCGGGCAATCAGCCCCAGCATTTT. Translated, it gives CASSSGNQPQHF.